This note documents a single TCR beta chain sequence. Its target is not known. The record originates from a study of OX40 agonist ivuxolimab in advanced cancers. Study outcomes and limitations: Among the lowest levels of clonal expansion were found in partial responders at 0.1-3.0 mg/kg.

Trimming shortened V by 3 bases and J by 3 bases, and 13 bases separated the two germline ends. CDR1 and CDR2 (germline): KGHSH, LQKENI. The CDR3 totals 15 residues. The protocol was immunoSEQ multiplex PCR, while the TCRdb copy is restricted to in-frame clones and leaves out a portion. The table lists roughly 51,000 clones, around 90% of them singletons. The chain joins TRBV18 to TRBJ2-3, with a tentative D call TRBD2 (6 bases). Sample: CD4+ or CD8+ T cells sorted from blood, taken in a trial of the OX40 agonist ivuxolimab. This TCR was recovered from an adult with an advanced solid tumor such as melanoma, head and neck, liver or kidney cancer. This chain's CDR3 is CASSPEGFDTDTQYF. The CDR3 region has the DNA TGTGCCAGCTCACCGGAGGGTTTTGATACAGATACGCAGTATTTT.